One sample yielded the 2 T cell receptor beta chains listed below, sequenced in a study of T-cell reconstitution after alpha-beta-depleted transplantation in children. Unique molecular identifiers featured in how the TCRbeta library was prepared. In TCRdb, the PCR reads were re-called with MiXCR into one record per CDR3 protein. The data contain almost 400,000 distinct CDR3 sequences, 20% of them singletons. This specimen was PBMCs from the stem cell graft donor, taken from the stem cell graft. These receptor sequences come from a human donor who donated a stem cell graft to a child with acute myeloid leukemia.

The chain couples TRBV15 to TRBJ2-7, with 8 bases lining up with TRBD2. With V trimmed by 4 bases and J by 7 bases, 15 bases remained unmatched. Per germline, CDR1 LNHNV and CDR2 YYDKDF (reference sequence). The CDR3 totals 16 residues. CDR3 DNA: TGTGCCACCAGCACTAGGGGGACAAGGACTAGCTCGGAGCAGTACTTC. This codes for CATSTRGTRTSSEQYF.

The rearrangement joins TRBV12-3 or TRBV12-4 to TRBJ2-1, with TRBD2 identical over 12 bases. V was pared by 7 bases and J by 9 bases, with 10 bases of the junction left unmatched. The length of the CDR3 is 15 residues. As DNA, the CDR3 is TGTGCCAGCACCCCTCGACTAGCGGGAGATCTTGAGCAGTTCTTC. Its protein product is CASTPRLAGDLEQFF.